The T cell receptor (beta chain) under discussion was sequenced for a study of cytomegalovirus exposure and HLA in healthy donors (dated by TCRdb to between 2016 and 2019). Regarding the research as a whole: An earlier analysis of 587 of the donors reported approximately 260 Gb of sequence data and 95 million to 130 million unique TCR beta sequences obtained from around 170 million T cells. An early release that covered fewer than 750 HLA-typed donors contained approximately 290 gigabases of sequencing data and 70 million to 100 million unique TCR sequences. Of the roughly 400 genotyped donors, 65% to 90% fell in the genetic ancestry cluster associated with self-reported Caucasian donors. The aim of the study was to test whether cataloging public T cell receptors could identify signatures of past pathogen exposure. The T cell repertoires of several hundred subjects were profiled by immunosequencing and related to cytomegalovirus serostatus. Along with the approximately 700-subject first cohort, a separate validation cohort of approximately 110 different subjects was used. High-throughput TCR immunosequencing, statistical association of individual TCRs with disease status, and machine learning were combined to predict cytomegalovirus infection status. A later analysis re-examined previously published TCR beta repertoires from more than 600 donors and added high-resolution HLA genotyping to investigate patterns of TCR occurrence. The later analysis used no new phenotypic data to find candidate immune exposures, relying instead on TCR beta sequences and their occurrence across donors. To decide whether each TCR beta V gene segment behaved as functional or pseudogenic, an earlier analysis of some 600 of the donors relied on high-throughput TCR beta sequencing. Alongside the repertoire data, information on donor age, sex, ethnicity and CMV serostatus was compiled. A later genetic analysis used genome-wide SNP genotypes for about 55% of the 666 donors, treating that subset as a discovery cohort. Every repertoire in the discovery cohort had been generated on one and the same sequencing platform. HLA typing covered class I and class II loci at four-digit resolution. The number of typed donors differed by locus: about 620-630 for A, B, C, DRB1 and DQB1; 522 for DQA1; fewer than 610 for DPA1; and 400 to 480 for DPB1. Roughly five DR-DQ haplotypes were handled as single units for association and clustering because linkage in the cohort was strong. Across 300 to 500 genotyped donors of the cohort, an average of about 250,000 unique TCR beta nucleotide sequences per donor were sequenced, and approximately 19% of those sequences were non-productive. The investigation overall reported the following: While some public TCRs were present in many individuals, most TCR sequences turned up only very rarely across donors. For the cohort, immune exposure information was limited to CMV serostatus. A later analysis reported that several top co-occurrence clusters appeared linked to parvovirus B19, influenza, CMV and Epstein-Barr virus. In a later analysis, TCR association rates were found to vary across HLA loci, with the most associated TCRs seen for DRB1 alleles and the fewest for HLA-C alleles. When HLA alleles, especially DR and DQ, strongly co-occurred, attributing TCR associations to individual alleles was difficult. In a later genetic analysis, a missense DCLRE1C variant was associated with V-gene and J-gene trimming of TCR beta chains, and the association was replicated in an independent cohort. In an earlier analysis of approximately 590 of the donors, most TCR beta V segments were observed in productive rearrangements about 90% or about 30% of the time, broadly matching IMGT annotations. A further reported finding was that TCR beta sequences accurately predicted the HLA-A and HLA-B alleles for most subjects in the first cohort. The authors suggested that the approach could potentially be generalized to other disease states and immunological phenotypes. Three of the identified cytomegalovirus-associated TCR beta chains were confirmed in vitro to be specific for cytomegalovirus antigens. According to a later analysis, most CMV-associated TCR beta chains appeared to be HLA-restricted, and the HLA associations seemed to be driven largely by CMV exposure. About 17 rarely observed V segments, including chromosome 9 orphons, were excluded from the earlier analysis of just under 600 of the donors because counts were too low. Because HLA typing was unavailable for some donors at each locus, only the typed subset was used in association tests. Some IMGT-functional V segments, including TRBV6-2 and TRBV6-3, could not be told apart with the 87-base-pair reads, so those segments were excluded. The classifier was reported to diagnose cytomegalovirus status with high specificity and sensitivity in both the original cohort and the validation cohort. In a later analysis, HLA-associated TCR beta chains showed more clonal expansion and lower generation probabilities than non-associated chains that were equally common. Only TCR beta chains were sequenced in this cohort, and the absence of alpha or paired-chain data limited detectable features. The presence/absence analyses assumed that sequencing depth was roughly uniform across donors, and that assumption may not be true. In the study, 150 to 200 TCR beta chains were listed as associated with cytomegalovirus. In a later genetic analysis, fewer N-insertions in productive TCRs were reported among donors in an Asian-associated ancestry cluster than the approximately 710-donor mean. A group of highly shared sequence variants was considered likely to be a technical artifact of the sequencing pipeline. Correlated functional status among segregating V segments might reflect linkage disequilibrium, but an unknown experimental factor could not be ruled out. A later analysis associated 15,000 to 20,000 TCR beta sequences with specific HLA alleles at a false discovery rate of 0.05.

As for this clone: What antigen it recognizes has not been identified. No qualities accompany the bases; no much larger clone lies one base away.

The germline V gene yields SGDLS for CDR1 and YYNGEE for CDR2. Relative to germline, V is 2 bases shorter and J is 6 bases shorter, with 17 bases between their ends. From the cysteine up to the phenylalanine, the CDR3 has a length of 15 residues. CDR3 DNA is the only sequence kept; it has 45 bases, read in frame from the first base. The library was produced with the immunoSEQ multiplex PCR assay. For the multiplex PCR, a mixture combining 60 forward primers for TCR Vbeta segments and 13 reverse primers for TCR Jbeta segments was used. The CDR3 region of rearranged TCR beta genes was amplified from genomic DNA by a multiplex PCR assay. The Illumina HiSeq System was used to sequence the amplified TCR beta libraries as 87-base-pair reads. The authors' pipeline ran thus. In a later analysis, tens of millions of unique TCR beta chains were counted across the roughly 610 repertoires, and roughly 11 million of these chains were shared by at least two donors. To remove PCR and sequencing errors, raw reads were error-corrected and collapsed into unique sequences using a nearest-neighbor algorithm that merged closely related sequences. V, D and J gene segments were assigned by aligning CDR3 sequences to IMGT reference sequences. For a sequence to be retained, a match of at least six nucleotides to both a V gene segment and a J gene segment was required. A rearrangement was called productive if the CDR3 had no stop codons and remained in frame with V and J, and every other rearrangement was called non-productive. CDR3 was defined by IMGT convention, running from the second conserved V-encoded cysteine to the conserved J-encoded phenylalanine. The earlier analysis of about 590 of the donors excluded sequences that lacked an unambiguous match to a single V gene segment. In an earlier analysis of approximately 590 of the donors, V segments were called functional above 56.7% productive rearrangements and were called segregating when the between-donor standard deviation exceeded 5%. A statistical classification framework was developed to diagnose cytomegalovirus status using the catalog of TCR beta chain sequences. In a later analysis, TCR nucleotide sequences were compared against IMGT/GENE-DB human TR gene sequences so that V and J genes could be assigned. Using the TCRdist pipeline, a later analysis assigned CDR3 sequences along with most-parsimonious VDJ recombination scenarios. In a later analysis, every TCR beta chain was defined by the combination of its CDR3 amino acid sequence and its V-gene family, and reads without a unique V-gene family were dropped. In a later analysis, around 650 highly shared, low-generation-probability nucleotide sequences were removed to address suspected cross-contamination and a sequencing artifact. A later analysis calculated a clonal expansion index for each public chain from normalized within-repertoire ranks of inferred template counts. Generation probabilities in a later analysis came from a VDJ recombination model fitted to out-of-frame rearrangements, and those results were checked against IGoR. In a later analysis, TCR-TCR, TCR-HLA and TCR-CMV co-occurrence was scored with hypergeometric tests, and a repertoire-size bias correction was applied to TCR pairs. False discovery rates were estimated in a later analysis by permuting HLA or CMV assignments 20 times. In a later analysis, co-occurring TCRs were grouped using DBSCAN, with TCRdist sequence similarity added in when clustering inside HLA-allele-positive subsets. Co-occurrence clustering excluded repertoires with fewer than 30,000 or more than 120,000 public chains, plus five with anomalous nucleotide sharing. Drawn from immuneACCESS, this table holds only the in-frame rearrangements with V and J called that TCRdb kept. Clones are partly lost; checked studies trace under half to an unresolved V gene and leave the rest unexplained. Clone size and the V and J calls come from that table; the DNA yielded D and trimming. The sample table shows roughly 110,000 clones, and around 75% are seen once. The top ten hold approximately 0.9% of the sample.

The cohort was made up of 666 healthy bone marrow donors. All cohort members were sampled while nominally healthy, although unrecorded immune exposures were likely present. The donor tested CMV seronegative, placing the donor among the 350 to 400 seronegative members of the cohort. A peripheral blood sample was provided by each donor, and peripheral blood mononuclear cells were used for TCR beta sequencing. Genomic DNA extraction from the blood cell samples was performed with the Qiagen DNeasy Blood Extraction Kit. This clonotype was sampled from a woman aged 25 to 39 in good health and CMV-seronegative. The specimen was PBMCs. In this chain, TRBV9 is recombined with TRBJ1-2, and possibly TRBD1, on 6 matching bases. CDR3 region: CASSVGTRFDDGYTF. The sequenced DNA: TGTGCCAGCAGCGTCGGGACACGGTTTGATGATGGCTACACCTTC.